These 28 T cell receptor beta chains originate from one sample sequenced in a study of T cell responses to AZD1222 COVID-19 vaccine. Repertoires were generated with immunoSEQ multiplex PCR, while TCRdb's copy carries only in-frame clones and drops some. This sample carries 150,000 or so clones, roughly nine tenths of them seen once, and the ten largest clones take 5% to 5.5%. The sequencing here drew on peripheral blood, taken on day 0 of AZD1222 vaccination. All receptors come from an adult in good health.

The V and J genes are TRBV14 and TRBJ2-1, with D perhaps TRBD1 (6 bases). Trimming removed 0 bases from V and 5 bases from J, with 14 bases in between. CDR1 SGHDN and CDR2 FVKESK come from the germline V gene. The CDR3 covers 16 residues. CDR3 DNA sequence: TGTGCCAGCAGCCAAGAACACAGGGAGAAAAACAATGAGCAGTTCTTC. The encoded protein is CASSQEHREKNNEQFF.

V usage is TRBV5-1 and J usage is TRBJ2-1, with TRBD2 matching over 12 bases. The CDR3 covers 17 residues. The V segment lost 0 bases and the J segment 2 bases; nucleotides outside the gene matches: 3. CDR1 and CDR2 from the germline V gene are SGHRS and YFSETQ. The CDR3 DNA reads as TGCGCCAGCAGCTTGGACCTAGCGGGAGGGCCCTACAATGAGCAGTTCTTC. As protein: CASSLDLAGGPYNEQFF.

This chain uses TRBV3-1 (or the pseudogene TRBV3-2) with TRBJ1-6; the D gene is possibly TRBD1 (5 bases). The CDR3 covers 15 residues. Trimming shortened V by 7 bases and J by 8 bases, and 18 bases separated the two germline ends. CDR1 is LGHDT, CDR2 YNNKEL, per germline (reference sequence). CDR3 bases: TGTGCCAGCAACTGGGGCAGCGGAGGTCATTCACCCCTCCACTTT. Translation: CASNWGSGGHSPLHF.

The chain combines TRBV29-1 with TRBJ1-4, with D possibly being TRBD1 (5 bases). The ends were cut back, 6 bases at V and 3 bases at J, with 17 bases in the middle. CDR1 and CDR2 (germline): SQVTM, ANQGSEA. The CDR3 runs to 15 residues. CDR3 in DNA: TGCAGCGTGCGATCTGGTGGGGCGTCTAATGAAAAACTGTTTTTT. Its protein is CSVRSGGASNEKLFF.

V usage is TRBV18 and J usage is TRBJ2-5; a weak D match, TRBD2 (6 bases). Trimming took 5 bases from V and 2 from J, leaving 12 bases between them. The CDR3 covers 14 residues. Germline V gene lookup returns CDR1 KGHSH and CDR2 LQKENI. The CDR3 DNA reads TGTGCCAGCTCAGGCTTCGGGGGACAAGAGACCCAGTACTTC. It encodes CASSGFGGQETQYF.

The chain employs TRBV11-2 and TRBJ2-7; D tentatively reads TRBD1 or TRBD2 (6 bases each). The V gene's germline CDR1 is SGHAT and CDR2 FQNNGV. The CDR3 is 12 residues long. The V end was cut by 5 bases, the J end by 12 bases, with 17 bases between. CDR3 nucleotide sequence: TGTGCCAGCAGCCCCCACGGGGGCGGAGGGTACTTC. It yields the protein CASSPHGGGGYF.

J is TRBJ1-2 and V is TRBV10-2; D unclear. V dropped 2 bases and J dropped 4 bases, with 11 bases sitting between them. This CDR3 comprises 14 residues. The germline V gene has CDR1 WSHSY and CDR2 SAAADI. CDR3 sequence: CASSELPRSYGYTF. The CDR3 coding sequence is TGCGCCAGCAGTGAGCTTCCAAGGTCCTATGGCTACACCTTC.

The chain employs TRBV4-2 and TRBJ1-3; 10 bases align to TRBD1. The CDR3 has 17 amino acids. Trimming cost V 3 bases and J 2 bases; bases outside gene matches: 7. The germline V gene has CDR1 LGHNA and CDR2 YNFKEQ. In DNA, the CDR3 is TGTGCCAGCAGCCAGGTTGACAGGGGGCACGCTGGAAACACCATATATTTT. Its translation is CASSQVDRGHAGNTIYF.

This clone came up a few times. The chain combines TRBV6-2 or TRBV6-3 with TRBJ2-1; 8 bases align to TRBD1. J was trimmed by 2 bases and V by 0 bases; bases with no gene match: 6. CDR3 size: 17 residues. Germline V lookup: CDR1 MNHEY, CDR2 SVGEGT. The CDR3 nucleotides are TGTGCCAGCAGTTACTCCGAGGACAGGGACACCTACAATGAGCAGTTCTTC. Translating gives CASSYSEDRDTYNEQFF.

CDR3 sequence reads: CASSLYGAGGERYGYTF. CDR3 coding DNA: TGTGCCAGCAGTTTATACGGGGCAGGGGGCGAGAGGTATGGCTACACCTTC. J is TRBJ1-2 and V is TRBV27, with 8 bases that match TRBD1. The CDR3 consists of 17 residues. V shed 1 base and J 5 bases; nucleotides not matched to a gene: 12. CDR1 and CDR2 (germline): MNHEY, SMNVEV (reference sequence).

The chain couples TRBV21-1 to TRBJ1-5. TRBV21-1 is a documented pseudogene. This CDR3 contains 16 residues. The CDR3 spells CARYCRDLISNQPQHF. CDR3 sequence (DNA): TGTGCCAGGTATTGCCGGGACCTAATTAGCAATCAGCCCCAGCATTTT.

The gene calls are TRBV10-3 and TRBJ2-7; D may be TRBD1 (5 bases). Per the germline V gene, CDR1 is ENHRY and CDR2 is SYGVKD. The CDR3 is 14 amino acids. V lost 2 bases, J lost 4 bases, and 12 bases lay in between. Written as DNA, the CDR3 is TGTGCCATCAGTGAGGGACAAGGGTGGTACGAGCAGTACTTC. It codes for CAISEGQGWYEQYF.

V is TRBV11-3 and J is TRBJ2-7, with D unresolved. V was clipped by 0 bases and J by 0 bases, with 9 bases between them. This CDR3 contains 15 residues. Per germline, CDR1 SGHNT and CDR2 YENEEA. CDR3 loop: CASSLEPESSYEQYF. The CDR3 region has the DNA TGTGCCAGCAGCTTAGAACCGGAGAGCTCCTACGAGCAGTACTTC. Full variable domain (rest looked up from reference TRBV11-3 and TRBJ2-7): EAGVVQSPRYKIIEKKQPVAFWCNPISGHNTLYWYLQNLGQGPELLIRYENEEAVDDSQLPKDRFSAERLKGVDSTLKIQPAELGDSAVYLCASSLEPESSYEQYFGPGTRLTVT.

The chain employs TRBV7-3 and TRBJ2-7; D may be TRBD1 (7 bases). Germline V gene sequence: CDR1 SGHTA, CDR2 FQGTGA. There are 15 residues in the CDR3. Trimming took off 5 bases at V and 1 base at J, with 15 bases between the two ends. CDR3 nucleotide sequence: TGTGCCAGCAGCCCGGGGGACAGCACATCCTACGAGCAGTACTTC. Protein sequence: CASSPGDSTSYEQYF.

The chain joins TRBV19 to TRBJ1-1; no definite D call. Looked up from germline, CDR1 is LNHDA and CDR2 is SQIVND (reference sequence). Trimming removed 4 bases from V and 1 base from J, with 10 bases in between. The CDR3 spans 14 residues. The CDR3 loop reads CASSSRLWNTEAFF. The CDR3 bases are TGTGCCAGTAGTAGTAGGCTCTGGAACACTGAAGCTTTCTTT.

The chain uses TRBV29-1 and TRBJ1-1; 8 bases are a match to TRBD1. V dropped 4 bases and J dropped 4; count of bases not matched to a gene: 5. CDR1 is SQVTM, CDR2 ANQGSEA, per germline. This CDR3 has 13 residues. CDR3 sequence reads: CSVGGQGGTEAFF. Written as DNA, the CDR3 is TGCAGCGTTGGAGGACAGGGAGGCACTGAAGCTTTCTTT.

The chain couples TRBV7-2 to TRBJ2-3, with D possibly called TRBD1 or TRBD2 (6 bases each). Germline loops: CDR1 SGHTA, CDR2 FQGNSA. The ends were cut back, 5 bases at V and 2 bases at J, with 17 bases in the middle. The CDR3 is 16 residues long. The CDR3 loop reads CASSGGGGIDTDTQYF. CDR3 nucleotides: TGTGCCAGCAGCGGAGGAGGGGGGATAGACACAGATACGCAGTATTTT.

The V gene is TRBV11-1, the J gene TRBJ1-1, with D maybe TRBD1 (5 bases). V was trimmed by 2 bases and J by 3 bases, leaving 13 bases between them. Looked up from germline, CDR1 is SGHAT and CDR2 is FQDESV (reference sequence). The CDR3 totals 15 residues. DNA for the CDR3: TGTGCCAGCAGCTTACGGGGGACGGTTTACACTGAAGCTTTCTTT. It codes for CASSLRGTVYTEAFF.

This chain connects TRBV19 to TRBJ1-1; D unresolved. This CDR3 has 16 residues. V was clipped by 10 bases and J by 0 bases, with 21 bases between them. Per germline, CDR1 LNHDA and CDR2 SQIVND (reference sequence). The CDR3 region has the DNA TGTGCCACCAATACGGGAAAATTGAATATGAACACTGAAGCTTTCTTT. Protein: CATNTGKLNMNTEAFF.

The J gene is TRBJ1-1, the V gene TRBV5-6, with D uncertain. Trimming cost V 5 bases and J 11 bases, with 10 bases left between them. The CDR3 covers 10 residues. Looked up from germline, CDR1 is SGHDT and CDR2 is YYEEEE. The DNA for the CDR3 is TGTGCCAGCAGTGGTCCTCGGGCTTTCTTT. Translated, it gives CASSGPRAFF.

The chain recombines TRBV6-2 or TRBV6-3 with TRBJ2-7; D is undetermined. The CDR3 length is 15 residues. V lost 4 bases, J lost 3 bases, and 16 bases lay in between. Germline values: CDR1 MNHEY, CDR2 SVGEGT. The DNA for the CDR3 is TGTGCCAGCAGTTCCCTCGAGGCCCACCTCTACGAGCAGTACTTC. It specifies CASSSLEAHLYEQYF.

The gene calls are TRBV2 and TRBJ1-1, with unresolved D. This CDR3 is 14 amino acids long. Germline V gives CDR1 SNHLY, CDR2 FYNNEI. V lost 5 bases and J lost 0, with 10 bases in between. The CDR3 loop is CASSNYRMNTEAFF. CDR3 nucleotides: TGTGCCAGCAGTAACTATCGGATGAACACTGAAGCTTTCTTT.

In this sample, this clone turned up a few times. This sequence joins TRBV27 and TRBJ2-7; TRBD2 might be the D (6 bases). The CDR3 contains 15 residues. Germline CDR1 is MNHEY and CDR2 is SMNVEV (reference sequence). V lost 6 bases and J lost 0, with 15 bases in between. CDR3 amino acids: CASRELGGVSYEQYF. The CDR3 nucleotides read TGTGCCAGCAGGGAACTAGGCGGGGTCTCCTACGAGCAGTACTTC.

The genes are TRBV2 and TRBJ2-7; D perhaps matches TRBD1 (5 bases). Germline V gene lookup returns CDR1 SNHLY and CDR2 FYNNEI. The CDR3 is 13 residues long. The V gene lost 6 bases and the J gene lost 3 bases, with 12 bases spanning the gap. CDR3 residues: CASRDSLYYEQYF. The CDR3 DNA sequence: TGTGCCAGCAGAGACAGCCTCTACTACGAGCAGTACTTC.

This chain connects TRBV28 to TRBJ2-5, with D possibly TRBD1 on 5 matching bases. Germline V gene data show CDR1 as MDHEN and CDR2 as SYDVKM. CDR3 length equals 14 residues. Trimming left V 6 bases short and J 6 bases short, with 17 bases between. The CDR3 loop is CASSSRGKGKTQYF. As DNA, the CDR3 is TGTGCCAGCAGCTCTAGGGGTAAAGGGAAGACCCAGTACTTC. Combining the CDR3 with reference TRBV28 and TRBJ2-5 gives the whole variable domain DVKVTQSSRYLVKRTGEKVFLECVQDMDHENMFWYRQDPGLGLRLIYFSYDVKMKEKGDIPEGYSVSREKKERFSLILESASTNQTSMYLCASSSRGKGKTQYFGPGTRLLVL.

The V call is TRBV5-1, the J call TRBJ2-3; 12 bases are a match to TRBD2. The CDR3 runs 18 residues. The germline CDR1 and CDR2 sequences are SGHRS and YFSETQ. Trimming cost V 3 bases and J 2 bases; bases outside gene matches: 10. The CDR3 loop reads CASSSAGTSGLYTDTQYF. The CDR3 DNA reads as TGCGCCAGCAGCTCTGCCGGGACTAGCGGGCTGTACACAGATACGCAGTATTTT.

The sample holds one count of this clone. The chain employs TRBV6-5 and TRBJ1-1; tentative D call: TRBD1 (6 bases). The CDR3 extends over 14 amino acids. Germline V gives CDR1 MNHEY, CDR2 SVGAGI. Deletions cut 0 bases from V and 4 bases from J, with 9 bases between. The CDR3 nucleotides are TGTGCCAGCAGTTACTCACAGGGACGCACTGAAGCTTTCTTT. Its protein is CASSYSQGRTEAFF.

The rearrangement uses TRBV11-2 and TRBJ2-5; no clear D gene. The CDR3 contains 14 residues. In germline, CDR1 is SGHAT, CDR2 FQNNGV. Trimming left V 10 bases short and J 5 bases short, with 20 bases between. CDR3 amino acids: CATRIEVLLETQYF. The DNA of the CDR3 is TGTGCCACTCGCATCGAAGTGTTATTGGAGACCCAGTACTTC. The full variable domain, with the rest looked up from reference TRBV11-2 and TRBJ2-5, is EAGVAQSPRYKIIEKRQSVAFWCNPISGHATLYWYQQILGQGPKLLIQFQNNGVVDDSQLPKDRFSAERLKGVDSTLKIQPAKLEDSAVYLCATRIEVLLETQYFGPGTRLLVL.